This T cell receptor beta chain was profiled in a study of blood T cell repertoires in COVID-19. As for the study in general: Researchers got acute and convalescent COVID-19 samples from the United States, Italy and Spain.

Source study methods: Using reference gene primer amplification, nucleated cell counts were estimated. The protocol was immunoSEQ multiplex PCR, while the TCRdb copy is restricted to in-frame clones and leaves out a portion. V, J and clone size derive from that table, while D and trimming were established from the DNA sequence. The repertoire holds roughly 110,000 clones, with under 95% as singletons. CDR1 SGHVS and CDR2 FNYEAQ come from the germline V gene. J lost 4 bases, V lost 0 bases, and 15 bases had no gene match. CDR3 length: 20 residues. The rearrangement links TRBV7-6 to TRBJ1-2, with 12 bases fitting TRBD1. The sequenced sample consisted of peripheral blood. This sequence was found in a woman in her 30s with acute or convalescent COVID-19. CDR3 nucleotide sequence: TGTGCCAGCAGCTTAGCGCAAGCCTGGGACAGGGGGCATTTTGGCTATGGCTACACCTTC. Amino acids: CASSLAQAWDRGHFGYGYTF.